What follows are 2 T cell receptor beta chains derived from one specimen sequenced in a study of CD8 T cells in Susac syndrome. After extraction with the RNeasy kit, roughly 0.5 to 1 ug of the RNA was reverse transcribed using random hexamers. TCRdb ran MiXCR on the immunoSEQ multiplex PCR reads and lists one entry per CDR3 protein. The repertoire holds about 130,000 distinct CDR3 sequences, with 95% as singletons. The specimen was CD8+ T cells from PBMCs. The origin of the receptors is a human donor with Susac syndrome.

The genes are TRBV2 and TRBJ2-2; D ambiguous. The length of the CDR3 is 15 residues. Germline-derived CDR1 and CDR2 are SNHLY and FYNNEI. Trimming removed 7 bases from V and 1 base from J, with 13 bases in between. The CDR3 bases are TGTGCCAGCAATCCCCCCGCAGAGAACACCGGGGAGCTGTTTTTT. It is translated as CASNPPAENTGELFF.

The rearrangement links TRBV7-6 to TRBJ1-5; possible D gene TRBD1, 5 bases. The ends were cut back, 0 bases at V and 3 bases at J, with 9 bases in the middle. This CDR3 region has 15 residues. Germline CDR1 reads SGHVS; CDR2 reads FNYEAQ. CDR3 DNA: TGTGCCAGCAGCTTAGCGGGGGGGGACAATCAGCCCCAGCATTTT. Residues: CASSLAGGDNQPQHF.